The present entry profiles one T cell receptor (beta chain) with its context. Its antigen remains unidentified. Individuals with alopecia areata gave both lesional scalp punch biopsies and peripheral blood for collection. Isolated RNA was reverse transcribed into cDNA used as the sequencing template. Repertoires were generated with immunoSEQ multiplex PCR, while TCRdb's copy carries only in-frame clones and drops some. The table records some 150,000 clones, about 60% of them present only once. Germline CDR1 LNHDA, CDR2 SQIVND (reference sequence). The CDR3 loop spans 15 amino acids. Trimming left V 4 bases short and J 0 bases short, with 13 bases between. The data were obtained in a study of CD8+ T cells in alopecia areata. Across the whole study: At a dose of 5 to 10 mg twice daily, oral tofacitinib was given to treated patients.

General study points: The study also sequences resident alphabeta T cells of normal skin in scalp samples. Possibly as an HLA-related effect, TCR sharing across patients appeared less clear than in mice.

The V gene is TRBV19, the J gene TRBJ2-7, with D perhaps TRBD1 (6 bases). The material was CD4+ T cells sorted from blood, obtained at week 0. This clonotype was sampled from a human donor with alopecia areata. CDR3 in DNA: TGTGCCAGTAGTACACTGGACAGAAACTCCTACGAGCAGTACTTC. Amino acid sequence: CASSTLDRNSYEQYF.